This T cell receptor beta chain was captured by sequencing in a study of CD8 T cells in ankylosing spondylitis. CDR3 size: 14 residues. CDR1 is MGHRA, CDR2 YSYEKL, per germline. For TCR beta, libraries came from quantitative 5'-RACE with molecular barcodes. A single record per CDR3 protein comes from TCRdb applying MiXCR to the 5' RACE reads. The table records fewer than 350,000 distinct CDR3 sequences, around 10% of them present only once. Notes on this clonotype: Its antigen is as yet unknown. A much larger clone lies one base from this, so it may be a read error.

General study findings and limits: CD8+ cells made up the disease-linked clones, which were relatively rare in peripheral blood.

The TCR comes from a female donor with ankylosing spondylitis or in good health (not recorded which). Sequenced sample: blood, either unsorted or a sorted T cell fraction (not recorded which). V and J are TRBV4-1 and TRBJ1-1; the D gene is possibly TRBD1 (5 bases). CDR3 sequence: CASIQEEGWTEAFF. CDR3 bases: TGCGCCAGCATCCAAGAGGAGGGGTGGACTGAAGCTTTCTTT.